These 21 T cell receptor beta chains originate from one sample sequenced in a study of T cells after yellow fever vaccination. Via MiXCR, TCRdb re-called the 5' RACE reads, giving one row per CDR3 protein. The sample contains 350,000 to 450,000 distinct CDR3 sequences, around 6.5% of which appear only once. This specimen consisted of PBMCs, obtained 5 days after the yellow fever booster vaccination. The receptor source for this set is a man between 25 and 39 years old who received the YFV17D yellow fever vaccine.

The rearrangement joins TRBV18 to TRBJ2-1; TRBD2 is a possible D gene (6 bases). This CDR3 has 16 amino acids. The germline V gene encodes CDR1 KGHSH and CDR2 LQKENI. V was trimmed by 4 bases and J by 0 bases, leaving 13 bases between them. The CDR3 coding sequence is TGTGCCAGCTCACGGGGGGTTGCGAGCTCCTACAATGAGCAGTTCTTC. Amino acid sequence: CASSRGVASSYNEQFF.

This clonotype was counted a few times. The chain employs TRBV2 and TRBJ1-1; D gene unclear. The CDR3 is made up of 14 amino acids. The V and J ends lost 6 bases and 0 bases respectively, with 11 bases between them. The germline CDR1 and CDR2 sequences are SNHLY and FYNNEI. The CDR3 bases are TGTGCCAGCAGCCTGGCCGCGGTGAACACTGAAGCTTTCTTT. Protein: CASSLAAVNTEAFF.

A few counts support this clonotype. The V gene is TRBV15, the J gene TRBJ2-7; tentatively, D is TRBD1 (6 bases). Between the trimmed V and J ends, which lost 1 base and 6 bases, there was a span of 10 bases. The CDR3 is 13 amino acids. Germline V lookup: CDR1 LNHNV, CDR2 YYDKDF (reference sequence). The CDR3 sequence is CATSRGGGSEQYF. Here the CDR3 DNA reads TGTGCCACCAGCAGAGGAGGGGGAAGCGAGCAGTACTTC. The variable domain in full, completed from reference TRBV15 and TRBJ2-7, reads DAMVIQNPRYQVTQFGKPVTLSCSQTLNHNVMYWYQQKSSQAPKLLFHYYDKDFNNEADTPDNFQSRRPNTSFCFLDIRSPGLGDTAMYLCATSRGGGSEQYFGPGTRLTVT.

This clonotype was counted only a few times. This chain uses TRBV19 with TRBJ1-4, with D maybe TRBD1 (5 bases). The CDR3 has 17 residues. With 2 bases removed from V and 4 bases from J, the gap between germline ends came to 17 bases. Germline loops: CDR1 LNHDA, CDR2 SQIVND (reference sequence). In nucleotides, the CDR3 is TGTGCCAGTAGTATAAACGGGATGGGACCGCTTAATGAAAAACTGTTTTTT. As protein: CASSINGMGPLNEKLFF. Combining the CDR3 with reference TRBV19 and TRBJ1-4 gives the whole variable domain DGGITQSPKYLFRKEGQNVTLSCEQNLNHDAMYWYRQDPGQGLRLIYYSQIVNDFQKGDIAEGYSVSREKKESFPLTVTSAQKNPTAFYLCASSINGMGPLNEKLFFGSGTQLSVL.

There are many counts of this clonotype. This chain connects TRBV10-1 to TRBJ2-3; D call uncertain. The CDR3 totals 16 residues. V shed 3 bases and J shed 1 base, with 14 bases lying between them. Germline CDR1 is WNHNN and CDR2 is SYGVQD (reference sequence). The CDR3 here is CASSEFQAARTDTQYF. The CDR3 bases are TGCGCCAGCAGTGAATTCCAGGCGGCCCGCACAGATACGCAGTATTTT.

This clonotype has a count of ten or more. The chain uses TRBV5-4 and TRBJ2-5; a weak D match, TRBD2 (6 bases). Germline CDR1 reads SGHNT; CDR2 reads YYREEE (reference sequence). The V and J ends lost 2 bases and 0 bases respectively, with 20 bases between them. This CDR3 region has 18 residues. The CDR3 reads CASSLGRGDPSYQETQYF. The CDR3 bases are TGTGCCAGCAGCTTAGGGCGCGGGGACCCGTCGTACCAAGAGACCCAGTACTTC.

Of note for this clonotype: The CDR3 ends on some other residue instead of the conserved phenylalanine or tryptophan, so this is likely a read error. Because the CDR3's place on the DNA is in doubt, the DNA is left out and the CDR3 is given as listed by TCRdb. The chain recombines TRBV20-1 with TRBJ2-7; TRBD1 is the table's D call, not checked against the DNA. The CDR3 comprises 12 residues, both ends counted. The germline CDR1 and CDR2 sequences are DFQATT and SNEGSKA (reference sequence). This chain's CDR3 is CSARMDQGARAS.

This clonotype was seen more than once but under ten times. The gene calls are TRBV7-2 and TRBJ2-7; no reliable D call. V dropped 5 bases and J dropped 7 bases, with 18 bases sitting between them. Germline V CDR1 and CDR2: SGHTA, FQGNSA. CDR3 length: 14 residues. CDR3: CASSAVGPSGEQYF. The CDR3 nucleotides read TGTGCCAGCAGCGCCGTAGGGCCCTCCGGTGAGCAGTACTTC.

This clonotype was seen more than once but under ten times. The V and J genes are TRBV4-2 and TRBJ2-1; 12 positions agree with TRBD2. Looked up from germline, CDR1 is LGHNA and CDR2 is YNFKEQ. After removal of 6 bases from V and 7 bases from J, the junction contained 16 bases not matched to a gene. The CDR3 is 18 residues long. The CDR3 loop is CASRPRNTGLAGGNEQFF. The CDR3 DNA reads as TGTGCCAGCAGGCCAAGAAATACGGGGCTAGCGGGAGGGAATGAGCAGTTCTTC.

This chain connects TRBV7-6 to TRBJ2-3; D is perhaps TRBD2 (5 bases). Trimming pared 2 bases from V and 4 bases from J, leaving 10 bases between. Germline V lookup: CDR1 SGHVS, CDR2 FNYEAQ. The CDR3 spans 14 residues. In DNA form, the CDR3 reads TGTGCCAGCAGCTTATCCGGGGTCCCAGATACGCAGTATTTT. This gives the protein CASSLSGVPDTQYF.

This chain uses TRBV6-5 with TRBJ1-6; D remains ambiguous. CDR1 is MNHEY, CDR2 SVGAGI, per germline. The germline V and J ends were trimmed by 0 bases and 7 bases, with 4 bases remaining between them. There are 13 residues in the CDR3. CDR3 sequence reads: CASSYSSNSPLHF. The CDR3 DNA is TGTGCCAGCAGTTACTCGAGCAATTCACCCCTCCACTTT.

This clonotype has a handful of counts. J is TRBJ2-3 and V is TRBV2; TRBD1 is a possible D gene (5 bases). Germline V CDR1 and CDR2: SNHLY, FYNNEI. CDR3 length: 14 residues. Trimming stripped 4 bases from V and 4 bases from J, with 12 bases between. The CDR3 reads CASSVLQVADTQYF. CDR3 in DNA: TGTGCCAGCAGTGTCCTACAGGTAGCAGATACGCAGTATTTT.

This clonotype came up a few times. The chain combines TRBV5-5 with TRBJ2-1; the D gene could be TRBD1 or TRBD2 (5 bases each). The CDR3 is made up of 13 amino acids. Germline V gives CDR1 SGHKS, CDR2 YYEKEE (reference sequence). Trimming shortened V by 4 bases and J by 6 bases, and 11 bases separated the two germline ends. CDR3 DNA: TGTGCCAGCAGCCGTGGGACGGTCAATGAGCAGTTCTTC. It yields the protein CASSRGTVNEQFF.

This clonotype showed up just a few times. The CDR3 reads CASSPIPSGRGNTGELFF. The CDR3 region has the DNA TGCGCCAGCAGCCCCATCCCGAGCGGGAGAGGAAACACCGGGGAGCTGTTTTTT. V usage is TRBV4-1 and J usage is TRBJ2-2; 8 nucleotides align to TRBD2. There are 18 residues in the CDR3. Per germline, CDR1 MGHRA and CDR2 YSYEKL. The junction had 12 bases not matched to a gene; V was cut back by 4 bases and J by 2 bases.

The chain combines TRBV9 with TRBJ2-2; D is perhaps TRBD1 or TRBD2 (5 bases each). The germline gives CDR1 SGDLS, CDR2 YYNGEE. With 6 bases removed from V and 6 bases from J, the gap between germline ends came to 6 bases. This CDR3 comprises 11 residues. The CDR3 reads CASTGPGELFF. The CDR3 bases are TGTGCCAGCACGGGGCCCGGGGAGCTGTTTTTT. Supplemented by reference TRBV9 and TRBJ2-2, the full variable domain reads DSGVTQTPKHLITATGQRVTLRCSPRSGDLSVYWYQQSLDQGLQFLIQYYNGEERAKGNILERFSAQQFPDLHSELNLSSLELGDSALYFCASTGPGELFFGEGSRLTVL.

There are a few counts of this clonotype. The chain combines TRBV3-1 with TRBJ2-1; 11 bases agree with TRBD1. With 4 bases clipped from V and 9 bases from J, the junction kept 5 bases outside the gene matches. Germline V gene lookup returns CDR1 LGHDT and CDR2 YNNKEL (reference sequence). The CDR3 is made up of 14 amino acids. Here the CDR3 reads CASSRTGGSGEQFF. The CDR3 nucleotides are TGTGCCAGCAGCCGGACAGGGGGCTCGGGTGAGCAGTTCTTC.

This clonotype was seen repeatedly, ten times or more. V is TRBV28 and J is TRBJ2-1; D gene ambiguous. The germline V gene encodes CDR1 MDHEN and CDR2 SYDVKM. Trimming pared 5 bases from V and 15 bases from J, leaving 14 bases between. This CDR3 contains 11 residues. The CDR3 sequence: CASSLTRKAFF. The CDR3 DNA sequence: TGTGCCAGCAGTCTGACCCGAAAGGCGTTCTTC.

This clonotype occurred many times. V gene TRBV28 combines with J gene TRBJ2-3, with 7 bases that match TRBD2. V dropped 5 bases and J dropped 9; count of bases not matched to a gene: 2. There are 11 residues in the CDR3. CDR1 and CDR2 (germline): MDHEN, SYDVKM. The CDR3 DNA reads as TGTGCCAGCAGTCTAGCGGTAACGCAGTATTTT. Protein sequence: CASSLAVTQYF.

This clonotype was seen at least ten times. The chain combines TRBV4-3 with TRBJ1-2; the D gene is possibly TRBD1 (5 bases). In germline, CDR1 is LGHNA, CDR2 YSLEER. The CDR3 spans 14 residues. The V and J ends lost 1 base and 4 bases respectively, with 10 bases between them. CDR3 region: CASSQGLRGYGYTF. DNA of the CDR3: TGCGCCAGCAGCCAAGGTTTAAGGGGCTATGGCTACACCTTC.

This chain links TRBV30 with TRBJ2-7, with D tentatively TRBD1 or TRBD2 (6 bases each). This CDR3 contains 18 residues. Per germline, CDR1 GTSNPN and CDR2 SVGIG (reference sequence). Trimming shortened V by 0 bases and J by 0 bases, and 21 bases separated the two germline ends. The CDR3 loop is CAWSVGARPSAYSYEQYF. DNA for the CDR3: TGTGCCTGGAGTGTGGGGGCCCGTCCTAGCGCCTACTCCTACGAGCAGTACTTC. Looking up the rest from reference TRBV30 and TRBJ2-7 gives the full variable domain: SQTIHQWPATLVQPVGSPLSLECTVEGTSNPNLYWYRQAAGRGLQLLFYSVGIGQISSEVPQNLSASRPQDRQFILSSKKLLLSDSGFYLCAWSVGARPSAYSYEQYFGPGTRLTVT.

The chain combines TRBV5-4 with TRBJ2-5; 8 bases match TRBD2. Germline V lookup: CDR1 SGHNT, CDR2 YYREEE (reference sequence). CDR3 length: 15 residues. V gave up 0 bases and J gave up 5 bases; unmatched junction bases: 6. CDR3 amino acids: CASSLAQREIETQYF. The CDR3, as DNA: TGTGCCAGCAGCTTGGCCCAGCGGGAGATCGAGACCCAGTACTTC.